What follows are 27 T cell receptor beta chains derived from one specimen sequenced in a study of CD8+CD57+ T cells in acquired aplastic anemia. The template used for profiling TCR beta VDJ and CDR3 was genomic DNA. In TCRdb, the reads were re-called with MiXCR into one record per CDR3 protein. The sample has some 410,000 distinct CDR3 sequences; roughly 68% are singletons. Sequences were obtained from sorted CD4+, CD8+, or CD8+CD57+ T cells (not recorded which) from PBMCs. These TCRs come from a human donor in good health, serving as a control.

This clonotype was counted many times. This chain connects TRBV18 to TRBJ2-7; perhaps TRBD2 as D (5 bases). V dropped 3 bases and J dropped 3 bases, with 9 bases sitting between them. The length of the CDR3 is 13 residues. Germline V CDR1 and CDR2: KGHSH, LQKENI. The CDR3 nucleotides read TGTGCCAGCTCACCCGGGAACGTCTACGAGCAGTACTTC. Encoded protein: CASSPGNVYEQYF.

With regard to this clonotype: Its ends do not fully match the called genes, so a read error is possible. This chain uses TRBV5-1 with TRBJ1-3; no firm D call. CDR3 length: 14 amino acids. The germline V gene has CDR1 SGHRS and CDR2 YFSETQ. DNA of the CDR3: TGCGCCAGCAGCTTACCGGCCGGTGGAACCACCATATATTTT. Amino acids: CASSLPAGGTTIYF.

This clonotype was counted many times. The chain is built from TRBV5-1 and TRBJ2-7; the match to TRBD2 covers 10 bases. J was trimmed by 4 bases and V by 4 bases; bases with no gene match: 11. The CDR3 runs 16 residues. Per the germline V gene, CDR1 is SGHRS and CDR2 is YFSETQ. The CDR3 loop is CASSPLQSGGGYEQYF. In nucleotides, the CDR3 is TGCGCCAGCAGCCCGCTCCAGAGCGGGGGGGGATACGAGCAGTACTTC.

This clonotype was recorded many times. This chain uses TRBV19 with TRBJ1-1, with D possibly matching TRBD1 (5 bases). Trimming stripped 7 bases from V and 1 base from J, with 19 bases between. The CDR3 totals 16 residues. Germline V lookup: CDR1 LNHDA, CDR2 SQIVND (reference sequence). This CDR3 is CASTPEQGAPNTEAFF. CDR3 bases: TGTGCCAGTACGCCCGAGCAGGGTGCCCCGAACACTGAAGCTTTCTTT.

Turning to this clonotype: In this CDR3 the conserved last residue, phenylalanine or tryptophan, is missing, so a read error is likely. The DNA is omitted, as the CDR3 cannot be located on it reliably, and the CDR3 follows TCRdb's listing. This chain connects TRBV7-2 to TRBJ1-2; the table's TRBD1 call for D was not verified on the DNA. In germline, CDR1 is SGHTA, CDR2 FQGNSA. The CDR3 length is 13 residues, termini included. This CDR3 is CASSLQPILNQPQ.

This clonotype showed up many times. The chain carries TRBV14 and TRBJ2-5; TRBD1 matches at 11 bases. Trimming took 5 bases from V and 5 from J; bases not matched to a gene: 10. Germline CDR1 SGHDN, CDR2 FVKESK. The CDR3 spans 16 residues. CDR3 nucleotide sequence: TGTGCCAGCAGCAGGACAGGGGGCCCGGTCGGGGAGACCCAGTACTTC. Protein: CASSRTGGPVGETQYF.

With regard to this clonotype: A junction boundary mismatches the germline segment, possibly from a read error. The chain uses TRBV6-2 or TRBV6-3 and TRBJ1-1, with D hard to call. This CDR3 region has 13 residues. Germline lookup yields CDR1 MNHEY and CDR2 SVGEGT. Here the CDR3 DNA reads TGTGCCGGCAGAAGAACAGATAACACTGAAGCTTTCTTT. Amino acids: CAGRRTDNTEAFF.

The CDR3 DNA is TGTGCCAGCAGGAGTCGCGGGGGGCTGGGGCCAACGTTTTTT. This gives the protein CASRSRGGLGPTFF. This chain uses TRBV9 with TRBJ1-4, with D tentatively TRBD1 (6 bases). Per the germline V gene, CDR1 is SGDLS and CDR2 is YYNGEE. CDR3 length: 14 residues. Trimming took off 5 bases at V and 16 bases at J, with 24 bases between the two ends.

A word on this clonotype: The junction and the germline gene differ at one end; a read error may be behind it. The CDR3 reads CASSVWMGLETQF. Written as DNA, the CDR3 is TGTGCCAGCAGCGTGTGGATGGGGTTGGAGACCCAGTTC. The gene calls are TRBV9 and TRBJ2-5; no firm D call. This CDR3 region has 13 residues. CDR1 is SGDLS, CDR2 YYNGEE, per germline.

CDR3 sequence: CASSVFPNTEAFF. The CDR3 DNA reads as TGTGCCAGCAGTGTATTCCCGAACACTGAAGCTTTCTTT. The gene calls are TRBV2 and TRBJ1-1; the D is unclear. The CDR3 spans 13 residues. V dropped 4 bases and J dropped 1 base, with 7 bases sitting between them. Germline V gene lookup returns CDR1 SNHLY and CDR2 FYNNEI.

V is TRBV3-1 and J is TRBJ2-5, with no clear D. This CDR3 is 10 amino acids long. The V gene lost 0 bases and the J gene lost 11 bases, with 4 bases spanning the gap. Germline V gene sequence: CDR1 LGHDT, CDR2 YNNKEL (reference sequence). CDR3 in DNA: TGTGCCAGCAGCCAAGAGGTACAGTACTTC. Translation: CASSQEVQYF.

Remarks on this clonotype: A clone one base away is much larger, so this may be a read error. The chain recombines TRBV30 with TRBJ1-5; unclear D gene. Per germline, CDR1 GTSNPN and CDR2 SVGIG (reference sequence). The CDR3 length is 13 residues. Between the trimmed V and J ends, which lost 1 base and 11 bases, there was a span of 15 bases. CDR3 protein: CAWSGRSEQSQHF. The CDR3 DNA sequence: TGTGCCTGGAGTGGCAGGTCAGAACAGTCCCAGCATTTT.

There are a few counts of this clonotype. This chain uses TRBV29-1 with TRBJ1-2; TRBD1 aligns across 8 bases. Germline CDR1 SQVTM, CDR2 ANQGSEA. The CDR3 is 11 residues long. Germline trimming cut 6 bases from V and 7 bases from J; bases unmatched to any gene: 4. CDR3 loop: CSVQGDAGYTF. The CDR3 DNA reads as TGCAGCGTACAGGGGGATGCTGGCTACACCTTC.

The CDR3 sequence: CSASQRGDEAGANVLTF. As DNA, the CDR3 is TGCAGTGCTAGTCAACGGGGGGACGAAGCTGGGGCCAACGTCCTGACTTTC. This chain uses TRBV20-1 with TRBJ2-6; 7 nucleotides agree with TRBD2. The CDR3 has 17 amino acids. Trimming removed 3 bases from V and 2 bases from J; junction bases left unmatched: 10. Germline assignment: CDR1 DFQATT and CDR2 SNEGSKA (reference sequence).

This clonotype was observed once. Relative to the germline gene, one junction end is altered; a read error may explain this. The chain uses TRBV4-2 and TRBJ2-7; D not resolved. This CDR3 is 15 amino acids long. Germline V gene lookup returns CDR1 LGHNA and CDR2 YNFKEQ. CDR3 protein: CASSQGESNSYGQYF. DNA for the CDR3: TGTGCCAGCAGCCAAGGTGAGAGTAACTCCTACGGGCAGTACTTC.

This clonotype was seen only a few times. A read error may be the cause here, since a much bigger clone is one base away. The chain uses TRBV7-3 and TRBJ1-1; D is perhaps TRBD1 (5 bases). Looked up from germline, CDR1 is SGHTA and CDR2 is FQGTGA. The CDR3 covers 13 residues. V was pared by 5 bases and J by 1 base, with 8 bases between. The CDR3 sequence: CASSRQWNTEAFF. CDR3 in DNA: TGTGCCAGCAGCCGACAGTGGAACACTGAAGCTTTCTTT.

J is TRBJ1-2 and V is TRBV19; 11 bases agree with TRBD1. The CDR3 sequence is 17 residues long. The germline V gene encodes CDR1 LNHDA and CDR2 SQIVND (reference sequence). Trimming at V came to 3 bases and at J to 3 bases, leaving 9 bases not matched to a gene. CDR3 sequence reads: CASSMGQGELVYYGYTF. The CDR3 DNA follows: TGTGCCAGTAGTATGGGACAGGGGGAATTGGTTTACTATGGCTACACCTTC.

The chain carries TRBV20-1 and TRBJ2-5; D ambiguous. Trimming pared 5 bases from V and 5 bases from J, leaving 6 bases between. From germline, CDR1 is DFQATT and CDR2 SNEGSKA (reference sequence). The CDR3 length is 10 residues. The DNA for the CDR3 is TGCAGTGCTGCCTACGAGACCCAGTACTTC. Residues: CSAAYETQYF.

This chain links TRBV2 with TRBJ1-1, with 11 bases that match TRBD1. CDR1 is SNHLY and CDR2 is FYNNEI in the germline V gene. The CDR3 totals 16 residues. Losses at the gene ends were 6 bases for V and 5 bases for J; bases not matched to a gene: 11. In nucleotides, the CDR3 is TGTGCCAGCAGGAGGGGTGGACAGGGGGCCTGGACTGAAGCTTTCTTT. It specifies CASRRGGQGAWTEAFF.

This clonotype was observed a single time. The chain recombines TRBV10-2 with TRBJ2-1; TRBD2 might be the D (5 bases). Germline V gene data show CDR1 as WSHSY and CDR2 as SAAADI. This CDR3 spans 16 amino acids. Trimming removed 3 bases at V and 1 base at J, with 13 bases between. The CDR3 bases are TGCGCCAGCAGTGATCTTGAGGGAGTATCCTACAATGAGCAGTTCTTC. It translates to CASSDLEGVSYNEQFF.

Comments on this clonotype: The missing conserved phenylalanine or tryptophan at the end of this CDR3 makes a read error likely. This chain connects TRBV7-2 to TRBJ2-3; D is perhaps TRBD2 (7 bases). The V gene lost 4 bases and the J gene lost 5 bases, with 10 bases spanning the gap. The CDR3 is 13 residues long. CDR1 is SGHTA and CDR2 is FQGNSA in the germline V gene. The CDR3 loop reads CASSWGGRDTQYV. CDR3 bases: TGTGCCAGCAGCTGGGGGGGCAGAGATACGCAGTATGTG.

There are many counts of this clonotype. The chain is built from TRBV20-1 and TRBJ2-1; 8 positions match TRBD2. Trimming cost V 6 bases and J 1 base; bases outside gene matches: 8. CDR1 DFQATT and CDR2 SNEGSKA come from the germline V gene (reference sequence). CDR3 length: 15 residues. The CDR3 spells CSATRTSFSYNEQFF. In DNA form, the CDR3 reads TGCAGTGCAACAAGGACTAGCTTTTCCTACAATGAGCAGTTCTTC.

The chain is built from TRBV10-1 and TRBJ2-7, with a possible D match to TRBD1 (5 bases). V lost 8 bases and J 6 bases, leaving 14 bases between the germline ends. Germline CDR1 reads WNHNN; CDR2 reads SYGVQD (reference sequence). The CDR3 is 12 amino acids. The CDR3: CASRDSSCEQYF. The CDR3 bases are TGCGCCAGCCGAGACAGCTCTTGCGAGCAGTACTTC.

Of note for this clonotype: Mismatch with germline at one junction end may stem from a read error. This chain links TRBV10-3 with TRBJ1-2, with no clear D. From germline, CDR1 is ENHRY and CDR2 SYGVKD. There are 14 residues in the CDR3. CDR3 amino acids: CASIFTGNNYGYTF. The CDR3 region has the DNA TGTGCCAGCATCTTTACCGGCAATAACTATGGTTACACCTTC.

This clonotype was recorded once. The junction differs from germline at one of its ends, possibly a read error. DNA of the CDR3: TGTGCCACCAGTGCTTTTTTTGACTATTACCGATACGCAGTATTT. It encodes CATSAFFDYYRYAVF. The rearrangement uses TRBV24-1 and TRBJ2-3; weak D call: TRBD2 (5 bases). CDR3 size: 15 residues. CDR1 KGHDR and CDR2 SFDVKD come from the germline V gene.

Of note for this clonotype: One end of the junction is discordant with germline, which a read error may explain. CDR3 nucleotide sequence: TGCAGTGTGAGCCGGGACAACCACTACGACTTC. It translates to CSVSRDNHYDF. The rearrangement joins TRBV20-1 to TRBJ2-7; TRBD1 is a possible D gene (6 bases). The CDR3 contains 11 residues. From germline, CDR1 is DFQATT and CDR2 SNEGSKA (reference sequence).

About this clonotype itself: A junction end diverges from the germline sequence, so it may reflect a read error. The genes are TRBV12-3 or TRBV12-4 and TRBJ1-1, with a tentative D call TRBD1 (5 bases). There are 14 residues in the CDR3. The CDR3 reads CASSAGAPDTQYFF. The CDR3 DNA sequence: TGTGCCAGCAGTGCTGGGGCTCCAGATACGCAGTATTTTTTT.